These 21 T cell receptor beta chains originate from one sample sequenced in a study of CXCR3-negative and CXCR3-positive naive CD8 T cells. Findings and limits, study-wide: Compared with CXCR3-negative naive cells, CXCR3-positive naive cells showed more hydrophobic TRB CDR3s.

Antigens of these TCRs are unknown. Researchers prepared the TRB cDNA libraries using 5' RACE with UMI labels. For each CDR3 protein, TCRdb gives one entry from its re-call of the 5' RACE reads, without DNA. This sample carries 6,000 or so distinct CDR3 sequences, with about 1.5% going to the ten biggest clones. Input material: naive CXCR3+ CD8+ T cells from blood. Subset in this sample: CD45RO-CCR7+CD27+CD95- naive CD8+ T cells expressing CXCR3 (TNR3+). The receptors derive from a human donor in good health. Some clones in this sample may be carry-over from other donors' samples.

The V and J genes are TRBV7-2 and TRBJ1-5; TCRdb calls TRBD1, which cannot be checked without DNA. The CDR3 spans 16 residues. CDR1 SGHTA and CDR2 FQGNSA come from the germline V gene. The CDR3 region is CASSLGTVVDSQPQHF.

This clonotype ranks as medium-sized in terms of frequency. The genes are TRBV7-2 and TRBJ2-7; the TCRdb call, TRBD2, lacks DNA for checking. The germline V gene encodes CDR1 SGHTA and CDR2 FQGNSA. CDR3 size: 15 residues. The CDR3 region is CASSSSGSAGYEQYF.

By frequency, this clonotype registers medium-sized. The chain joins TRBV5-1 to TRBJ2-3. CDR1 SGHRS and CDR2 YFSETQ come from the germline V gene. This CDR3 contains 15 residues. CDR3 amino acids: CASSLEAASTDTQYF.

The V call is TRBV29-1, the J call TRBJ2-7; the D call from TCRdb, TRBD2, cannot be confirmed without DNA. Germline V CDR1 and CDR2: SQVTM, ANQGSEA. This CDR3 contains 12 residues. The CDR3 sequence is CSGLAGGDEQYF.

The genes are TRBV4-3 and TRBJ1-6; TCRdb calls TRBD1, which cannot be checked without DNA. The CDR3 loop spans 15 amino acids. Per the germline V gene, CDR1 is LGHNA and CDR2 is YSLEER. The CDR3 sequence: CASREGDRFNSPLHF.

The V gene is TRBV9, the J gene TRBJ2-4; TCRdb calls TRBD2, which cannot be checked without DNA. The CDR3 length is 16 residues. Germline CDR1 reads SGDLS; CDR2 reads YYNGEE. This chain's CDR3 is CASCEVAGGSKNIQYF. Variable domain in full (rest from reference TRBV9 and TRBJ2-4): DSGVTQTPKHLITATGQRVTLRCSPRSGDLSVYWYQQSLDQGLQFLIQYYNGEERAKGNILERFSAQQFPDLHSELNLSSLELGDSALYFCASCEVAGGSKNIQYFGAGTRLSVL.

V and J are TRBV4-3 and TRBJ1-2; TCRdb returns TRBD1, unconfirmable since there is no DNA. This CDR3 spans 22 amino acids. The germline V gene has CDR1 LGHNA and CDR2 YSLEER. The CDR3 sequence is CASSQALGGFADPQDPNYGYTF.

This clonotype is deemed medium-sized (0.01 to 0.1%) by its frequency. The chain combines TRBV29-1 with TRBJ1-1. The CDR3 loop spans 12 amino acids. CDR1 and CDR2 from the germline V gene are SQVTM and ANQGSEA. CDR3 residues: CSVEVGSTEAFF.

The CDR3 sequence is CASSFSSTEAFF. The gene calls are TRBV12-3 or TRBV12-4 and TRBJ1-1. This CDR3 spans 12 amino acids.

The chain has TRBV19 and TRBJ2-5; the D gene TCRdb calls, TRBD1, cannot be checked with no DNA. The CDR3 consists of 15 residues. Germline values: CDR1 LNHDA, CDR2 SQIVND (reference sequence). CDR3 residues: CASRETGDGQETQYF.

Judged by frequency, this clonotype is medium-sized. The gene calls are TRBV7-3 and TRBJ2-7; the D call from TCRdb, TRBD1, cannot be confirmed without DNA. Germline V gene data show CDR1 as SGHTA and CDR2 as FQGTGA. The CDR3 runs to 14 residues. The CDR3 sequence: CASSSGDRTYEQYF.

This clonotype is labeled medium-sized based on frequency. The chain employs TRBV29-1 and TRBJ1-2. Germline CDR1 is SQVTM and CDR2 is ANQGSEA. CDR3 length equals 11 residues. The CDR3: CSVVEAGGYTF. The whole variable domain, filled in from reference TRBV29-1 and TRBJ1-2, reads SAVISQKPSRDICQRGTSLTIQCQVDSQVTMMFWYRQQPGQSLTLIATANQGSEATYESGFVIDKFPISRPNLTFSTLTVSNMSPEDSSIYLCSVVEAGGYTFGSGTRLTVV.

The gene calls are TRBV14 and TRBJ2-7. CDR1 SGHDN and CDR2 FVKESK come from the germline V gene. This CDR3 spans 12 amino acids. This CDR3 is CASSQLNVEQYF.

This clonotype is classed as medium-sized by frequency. CDR3: CSARAPGGRGYTF. The J gene is TRBJ1-2, the V gene TRBV20-1; TCRdb outputs TRBD1, but without DNA this stays unchecked. Per germline, CDR1 DFQATT and CDR2 SNEGSKA (reference sequence). The CDR3 loop spans 13 amino acids.

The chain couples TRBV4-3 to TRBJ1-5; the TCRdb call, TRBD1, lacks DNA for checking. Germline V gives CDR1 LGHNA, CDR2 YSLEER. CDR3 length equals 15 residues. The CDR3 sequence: CASSQDAGIDQPQHF.

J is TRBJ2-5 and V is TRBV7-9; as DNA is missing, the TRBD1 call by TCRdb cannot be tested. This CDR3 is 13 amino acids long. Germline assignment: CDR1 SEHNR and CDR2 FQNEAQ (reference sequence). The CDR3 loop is CADAGGPKETQYF.

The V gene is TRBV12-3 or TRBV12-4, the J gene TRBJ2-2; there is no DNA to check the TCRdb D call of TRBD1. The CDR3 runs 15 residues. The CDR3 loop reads CASSLVGLDTGELFF.

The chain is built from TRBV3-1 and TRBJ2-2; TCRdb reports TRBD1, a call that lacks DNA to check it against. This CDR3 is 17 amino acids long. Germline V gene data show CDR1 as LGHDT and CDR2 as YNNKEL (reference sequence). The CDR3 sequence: CATRNTGMTSHTGELFF.

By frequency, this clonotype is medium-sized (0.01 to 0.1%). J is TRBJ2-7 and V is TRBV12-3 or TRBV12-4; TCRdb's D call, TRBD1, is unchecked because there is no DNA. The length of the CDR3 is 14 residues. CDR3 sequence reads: CAVRTGSPPYEQYF.

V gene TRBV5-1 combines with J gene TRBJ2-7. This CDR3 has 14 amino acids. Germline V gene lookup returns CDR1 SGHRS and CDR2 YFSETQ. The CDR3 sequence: CASSFWTDSYEQYF. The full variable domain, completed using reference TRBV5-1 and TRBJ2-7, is KAGVTQTPRYLIKTRGQQVTLSCSPISGHRSVSWYQQTPGQGLQFLFEYFSETQRNKGNFPGRFSGRQFSNSRSEMNVSTLELGDSALYLCASSFWTDSYEQYFGPGTRLTVT.

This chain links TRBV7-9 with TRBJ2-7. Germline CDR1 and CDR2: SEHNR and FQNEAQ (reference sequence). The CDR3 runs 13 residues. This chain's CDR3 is CASSPESSYEQYF.